One sample yielded the 10 T cell receptor beta chains listed below, sequenced in a study of T-cell reconstitution after alpha-beta-depleted transplantation in children. Unique molecular identifiers tagged the TCRbeta library. MiXCR, applied by TCRdb to the PCR reads, yields one record per CDR3 protein. The sample consists of fewer than 1 million distinct CDR3 sequences, 15% to 20% of them appearing once. The input for sequencing was PBMCs, mostly from graft donor cells, taken 360 days after TCRalphabeta/CD19-depleted stem cell transplant. All receptors come from a male patient younger than 18 who had a stem cell transplant for acute lymphoblastic leukemia, so the T cells may come from the graft donor.

The rearrangement links TRBV5-1 to TRBJ1-1, with TRBD1 matching over 10 bases. CDR1 SGHRS and CDR2 YFSETQ come from the germline V gene. This CDR3 has 15 amino acids. J lost 6 bases, V lost 2 bases, and 7 bases had no gene match. CDR3 sequence: CASSLQGTGEAEAFF. The CDR3 nucleotides read TGCGCCAGCAGCTTACAAGGGACAGGGGAGGCTGAAGCTTTCTTT.

This clonotype appeared a few times. The rearrangement uses TRBV12-3 or TRBV12-4 and TRBJ2-1; D might be TRBD1 or TRBD2, each matching 5 bases. The CDR3 totals 16 residues. The V end lost 2 bases, the J end lost 8 bases, and 19 bases lay between the germline ends. CDR3: CASSLIVAIRDHEQFF. The CDR3 nucleotides are TGTGCCAGCAGTTTAATCGTAGCCATCCGGGACCATGAGCAGTTCTTC.

The V gene is TRBV5-6, the J gene TRBJ2-1; 11 nucleotides match TRBD1. The CDR3 consists of 19 residues. Germline trimming cut 4 bases from V and 0 bases from J; bases unmatched to any gene: 12. The V gene's germline CDR1 is SGHDT and CDR2 YYEEEE. As DNA, the CDR3 is TGTGCCAGCAGCCCGGACAGGGGGCGGCTTCCAAGCTCCTACAATGAGCAGTTCTTC. This codes for CASSPDRGRLPSSYNEQFF.

This clonotype appeared once. This chain connects TRBV10-2 to TRBJ2-5; no definite D call. There are 16 residues in the CDR3. Deletions cut 1 base from V and 1 base from J, with 13 bases between. The germline V gene has CDR1 WSHSY and CDR2 SAAADI. The CDR3 sequence is CASSELAASFQETQYF. The CDR3 DNA reads as TGCGCCAGCAGTGAGTTGGCAGCCTCTTTCCAAGAGACCCAGTACTTC.

The gene calls are TRBV24-1 and TRBJ2-5; TRBD1 is a possible D gene (5 bases). CDR3 length: 16 residues. Trimming pared 2 bases from V and 5 bases from J, leaving 17 bases between. The germline gives CDR1 KGHDR, CDR2 SFDVKD. In DNA form, the CDR3 reads TGTGCCACCAGTGATTCTCGGACACCGTCCCGGGAGACCCAGTACTTC. Translated: CATSDSRTPSRETQYF.

The chain links TRBV5-1 to TRBJ2-5; 7 bases are a match to TRBD1. The junction had 9 bases not matched to a gene; V was cut back by 1 base and J by 3 bases. CDR3 length: 16 residues. CDR1 and CDR2 from the germline V gene are SGHRS and YFSETQ. The CDR3 region has the DNA TGCGCCAGCAGCTTGAGTCTAGGGGGCGGTAAAGAGACCCAGTACTTC. It specifies CASSLSLGGGKETQYF.

The V and J genes are TRBV6-5 and TRBJ2-7; TRBD1 matches 7 bases. V was pared by 2 bases and J by 5 bases, with 3 bases of the junction left unmatched. CDR3 length equals 13 residues. CDR1 and CDR2 (germline): MNHEY, SVGAGI. This CDR3 is CASSYLTGNEQYF. CDR3 DNA sequence: TGTGCCAGCAGTTACCTGACAGGGAACGAGCAGTACTTC.

Points on this clonotype: The junction and the germline gene differ at one end; a read error may be behind it. The gene calls are TRBV7-9 and TRBJ2-7; D unclear. Per the germline V gene, CDR1 is SEHNR and CDR2 is FQNEAQ (reference sequence). This CDR3 has 12 amino acids. CDR3 region: CTSTDGVYEQYF. The CDR3 nucleotides are TGTACCAGCACAGACGGCGTTTACGAGCAGTACTTC.

This chain links TRBV20-1 with TRBJ1-6; a weak D match, TRBD1 (5 bases). Germline loops: CDR1 DFQATT, CDR2 SNEGSKA (reference sequence). Trimming removed 0 bases from V and 7 bases from J, with 10 bases in between. CDR3 length: 14 amino acids. In nucleotides, the CDR3 is TGCAGTGCTAGAGATGGGAACAGGAATTCACCCCTCCACTTT. Its translation is CSARDGNRNSPLHF.

This clonotype was counted at least ten times. J is TRBJ2-7 and V is TRBV7-2; 8 positions agree with TRBD2. The germline V gene encodes CDR1 SGHTA and CDR2 FQGNSA. V trimming: 3 bases; J trimming: 6 bases; junction bases outside the gene matches: 7. This CDR3 comprises 14 residues. The CDR3 region is CASSFTGGRAEQYF. The DNA of the CDR3 is TGTGCCAGCAGCTTCACGGGAGGGCGGGCCGAGCAGTACTTC.